One and the same sample provided the 9 T cell receptor beta chains below, sequenced in a study of patients and donors after allogeneic stem cell transplantation. TCRdb analysed the RT-PCR reads with MiXCR anew, one entry per CDR3 protein. The data contain 200,000 to 250,000 distinct CDR3 sequences, roughly 15% of them singletons. Sequencing was performed on blood, either unsorted or a sorted T cell fraction (not recorded which). These TCRs come from a human donor who was either an allogeneic HSCT recipient or a stem cell or donor lymphocyte infusion donor (not recorded which). It is not recorded whose cells these are; they may come from a transplant donor.

This clonotype was seen a handful of times. The chain combines TRBV15 with TRBJ2-5; D may be TRBD2 (5 bases). With 8 bases removed from V and 0 bases from J, the gap between germline ends came to 10 bases. Germline V lookup: CDR1 LNHNV, CDR2 YYDKDF (reference sequence). The CDR3 is 13 residues long. The CDR3 protein is CATGIGNQETQYF. CDR3 DNA: TGTGCCACCGGGATCGGGAACCAAGAGACCCAGTACTTC.

This clonotype has a handful of counts. CDR3 in amino acids: CASSLGDSNNSPLHF. The CDR3 region has the DNA TGCGCCAGCAGCTTGGGCGACAGTAATAATTCACCCCTCCACTTT. This chain joins TRBV5-1 and TRBJ1-6; TRBD1 might be the D (5 bases). V lost 0 bases and J lost 5, with 9 bases in between. The germline V gene has CDR1 SGHRS and CDR2 YFSETQ. The CDR3 extends over 15 amino acids.

Only one count was recorded for this clonotype. V is TRBV30 and J is TRBJ2-3; D is unresolved. The germline V gene encodes CDR1 GTSNPN and CDR2 SVGIG (reference sequence). The germline V and J ends were trimmed by 0 bases and 6 bases, with 16 bases remaining between them. CDR3 length equals 15 residues. Written as DNA, the CDR3 is TGTGCCTGGAGTGTACCCACCGGGCATTTGGATACGCAGTATTTT. It encodes CAWSVPTGHLDTQYF.

The rearrangement uses TRBV12-3 or TRBV12-4 and TRBJ1-1; 7 bases line up with TRBD1. The CDR3 totals 14 residues. Losses at the gene ends were 4 bases for V and 5 bases for J; bases not matched to a gene: 7. The CDR3 coding sequence is TGTGCCAGCAGTTCTAGGGGGCGCGGGACTGAAGCTTTCTTT. Amino acid sequence: CASSSRGRGTEAFF.

V gene TRBV12-3 or TRBV12-4 combines with J gene TRBJ1-4; a weak D match, TRBD1 (5 bases). V was shortened by 3 bases and J by 7 bases, with 12 bases between the two germline ends. This CDR3 is 14 amino acids long. CDR3: CASSFRGGGEKLFF. CDR3 bases: TGTGCCAGCAGTTTTCGGGGGGGTGGTGAAAAACTGTTTTTT.

This clonotype has ten or more counts. The chain carries TRBV4-2 and TRBJ2-7; TRBD2 matches at 11 bases. Germline V gene lookup returns CDR1 LGHNA and CDR2 YNFKEQ. Losses at the gene ends were 0 bases for V and 0 bases for J; bases not matched to a gene: 10. The CDR3 sequence is 19 residues long. The CDR3 coding sequence is TGTGCCAGCAGCCAAGAACTTGACGGGACTAGCGGCTTCTCCTACGAGCAGTACTTC. Translated: CASSQELDGTSGFSYEQYF.

This clonotype was observed many times. J is TRBJ2-1 and V is TRBV4-2; tentative D call: TRBD1 (5 bases). The CDR3 is made up of 15 amino acids. Trimming stripped 0 bases from V and 1 base from J, with 7 bases between. Germline V lookup: CDR1 LGHNA, CDR2 YNFKEQ. As DNA, the CDR3 is TGTGCCAGCAGCCAAGACAGGGCATCCTACAATGAGCAGTTCTTC. Its translation: CASSQDRASYNEQFF.

The J gene is TRBJ2-1, the V gene TRBV11-3, with 7 positions matching TRBD2. V dropped 4 bases and J dropped 9; count of bases not matched to a gene: 15. This CDR3 region has 16 residues. From germline, CDR1 is SGHNT and CDR2 YENEEA. In DNA, the CDR3 is TGTGCCAGCAGCTCATCAACCAGCGGGGCGATGGGTGAGCAGTTCTTC. Its translation: CASSSSTSGAMGEQFF.

This clonotype was found a few times. The genes are TRBV4-1 and TRBJ2-1; 9 bases line up with TRBD2. Germline V CDR1 and CDR2: MGHRA, YSYEKL. The CDR3 totals 17 residues. V was clipped by 3 bases and J by 8 bases; unmatched bases: 14. This CDR3 reads CASSQARISGGVDEQFF. For the CDR3, the DNA is TGCGCCAGCAGCCAGGCCCGCATTAGCGGGGGCGTCGATGAGCAGTTCTTC.